These 28 T cell receptor beta chains originate from one sample sequenced in a study of technical replicates of blood from several donors. The table came from immunoSEQ multiplex PCR; TCRdb's copy has only in-frame clones and leaves some out. The sample has tens of thousands of clones; around 84% are singletons. Material for sequencing was PBMCs. The receptors were sampled from a human donor in good health. Some clones in this sample may be carry-over from other donors' samples.

J is TRBJ2-2 and V is TRBV6-1, with D hard to call. Germline-derived CDR1 and CDR2 are MNHNS and SASEGT. The CDR3 has 12 amino acids. Trimming stripped 5 bases from V and 7 bases from J, with 8 bases between. This CDR3 is CASSPGVGELFF. The CDR3, as DNA: TGTGCCAGCAGTCCCGGTGTCGGGGAGCTGTTTTTT.

The chain carries TRBV7-9 and TRBJ1-1; tentatively, D is TRBD1 (5 bases). Per the germline V gene, CDR1 is SEHNR and CDR2 is FQNEAQ (reference sequence). Trimming shortened V by 5 bases and J by 0 bases, and 10 bases separated the two germline ends. CDR3 length: 14 amino acids. CDR3 bases: TGTGCCAGCAGCCGACAGCATCTGAACACTGAAGCTTTCTTT. Translation: CASSRQHLNTEAFF.

The rearrangement uses TRBV13 and TRBJ1-1; TRBD1 aligns across 8 bases. V shed 1 base, J shed 5 bases, and the junction held 0 bases outside the gene matches. Per the germline V gene, CDR1 is PRHDT and CDR2 is FYEKMQ (reference sequence). The length of the CDR3 is 13 residues. The CDR3 protein is CASSLDRGTEAFF. The CDR3 DNA is TGTGCCAGCAGCTTAGACAGGGGGACTGAAGCTTTCTTT.

In this sample, this clone turned up a few times. The chain uses TRBV11-2 and TRBJ2-7, with D unresolved. V lost 0 bases and J lost 3, with 3 bases in between. Germline CDR1 reads SGHAT; CDR2 reads FQNNGV. The CDR3 length is 12 residues. The CDR3 DNA reads TGTGCCAGCAGCTTAGATCACTACGAGCAGTACTTC. Encoded protein: CASSLDHYEQYF.

J is TRBJ2-5 and V is TRBV10-3, with a possible D match to TRBD2 (6 bases). The CDR3 consists of 14 residues. Trimming took 10 bases from V and 3 from J, leaving 18 bases between them. Germline CDR1 is ENHRY and CDR2 is SYGVKD. The CDR3 DNA is TGTGCCACCCATCCAAGTGGGGGGAAAGAGACCCAGTACTTC. Protein product: CATHPSGGKETQYF.

The chain joins TRBV7-8 to TRBJ1-2; D is perhaps TRBD1 (6 bases). This CDR3 contains 14 residues. Trimming took off 3 bases at V and 6 bases at J, with 14 bases between the two ends. Looked up from germline, CDR1 is SGHVS and CDR2 is FQNEAQ. The CDR3 loop reads CASSFGQGRDGYTF. Written as DNA, the CDR3 is TGTGCCAGCAGCTTTGGGCAGGGGAGGGATGGCTACACCTTC. The variable domain in full, completed from reference TRBV7-8 and TRBJ1-2, reads GAGVSQSPRYKVAKRGQDVALRCDPISGHVSLFWYQQALGQGPEFLTYFQNEAQLDKSGLPSDRFFAERPEGSVSTLKIQRTQQEDSAVYLCASSFGQGRDGYTFGSGTRLTVV.

This chain joins TRBV5-4 and TRBJ2-7; D not resolved. The V gene's germline CDR1 is SGHNT and CDR2 YYREEE (reference sequence). This CDR3 spans 13 amino acids. Trimming took off 0 bases at V and 7 bases at J, with 11 bases between the two ends. CDR3 loop: CASSLVGSREQYF. In DNA, the CDR3 is TGTGCCAGCAGCTTGGTGGGCTCCCGGGAGCAGTACTTC.

This clone appeared once. This chain connects TRBV7-6 to TRBJ2-4; 13 bases are shared with TRBD2. Germline V gene lookup returns CDR1 SGHVS and CDR2 FNYEAQ. The CDR3 is made up of 18 amino acids. V dropped 4 bases and J dropped 0; count of bases not matched to a gene: 6. CDR3 region: CASSSGLAGLLAKNIQYF. The CDR3 nucleotides read TGTGCCAGCAGCTCGGGACTAGCGGGGCTGCTAGCCAAAAACATTCAGTACTTC.

The chain is built from TRBV7-2 and TRBJ1-2, with D possibly being TRBD1 (5 bases). The CDR3 totals 15 residues. The germline V gene has CDR1 SGHTA and CDR2 FQGNSA. With 1 base removed from V and 4 bases from J, the gap between germline ends came to 13 bases. The CDR3 DNA reads as TGTGCCAGCAGCTTAGTTTCTTTGGGGGGCTATGGCTACACCTTC. It is translated as CASSLVSLGGYGYTF.

This chain joins TRBV7-7 and TRBJ2-5; 8 nucleotides agree with TRBD2. CDR3 size: 14 residues. V lost 5 bases to trimming and J lost 4 bases; unmatched junction nucleotides: 6. Germline V gene data show CDR1 as SSHAT and CDR2 as FNYEAQ (reference sequence). DNA of the CDR3: TGTGCCAGCAGCCCACTAGCGGTCGGAGAGACCCAGTACTTC. Its translation is CASSPLAVGETQYF.

The chain employs TRBV9 and TRBJ2-7, with 7 bases that match TRBD2. The germline V gene has CDR1 SGDLS and CDR2 YYNGEE. The CDR3 length is 14 residues. With V trimmed by 2 bases and J by 3 bases, 5 bases remained unmatched. The CDR3 loop is CASSVGTKIYEQYF. DNA of the CDR3: TGTGCCAGCAGCGTCGGGACTAAGATCTACGAGCAGTACTTC.

The V and J genes are TRBV2 and TRBJ1-6, with TRBD1 as a possible D gene (5 bases). V lost 6 bases to trimming and J lost 4 bases, with 13 bases between them. CDR3 size: 15 residues. Germline V lookup: CDR1 SNHLY, CDR2 FYNNEI. The CDR3 sequence: CASSPTDSYNSPLHF. CDR3 nucleotides: TGTGCCAGCAGCCCGACAGACAGTTATAATTCACCCCTCCACTTT.

The chain couples TRBV30 to TRBJ1-1; D is possibly TRBD1 (5 bases). The V gene's germline CDR1 is GTSNPN and CDR2 SVGIG (reference sequence). The CDR3 is 13 residues long. With 1 base removed from V and 0 bases from J, the gap between germline ends came to 6 bases. In nucleotides, the CDR3 is TGTGCCTGGAGTGGACAGATGAACACTGAAGCTTTCTTT. Protein product: CAWSGQMNTEAFF.

The chain combines TRBV15 with TRBJ2-1; the match to TRBD2 covers 11 bases. J lost 0 bases, V lost 4 bases, and 5 bases had no gene match. CDR1 is LNHNV, CDR2 YYDKDF, per germline (reference sequence). CDR3 length: 17 amino acids. The CDR3 is CATSISGRESSYNEQFF. CDR3 DNA: TGTGCCACCAGCATTAGCGGGAGGGAAAGCTCCTACAATGAGCAGTTCTTC.

A single count supports this clone. This chain links TRBV11-2 with TRBJ2-6; D might be TRBD1 (5 bases). From germline, CDR1 is SGHAT and CDR2 FQNNGV. V was pared by 2 bases and J by 4 bases, with 6 bases between. The CDR3 is 14 residues long. The CDR3 DNA reads as TGTGCCAGCAGCTTAACAGGCGGGGCCAACGTCCTGACTTTC. Its translation is CASSLTGGANVLTF.

This clone turned up a few times. The chain joins TRBV5-6 to TRBJ2-7, with D tentatively TRBD2 (6 bases). There are 13 residues in the CDR3. V lost 2 bases and J lost 5, with 11 bases in between. Germline V lookup: CDR1 SGHDT, CDR2 YYEEEE. The CDR3: CASSFGGVDEQYF. The CDR3 DNA follows: TGTGCCAGCAGCTTCGGAGGGGTCGACGAGCAGTACTTC.

The genes are TRBV7-9 and TRBJ2-6; D remains unclear. Trimming removed 0 bases at V and 0 bases at J, with 6 bases between. This CDR3 region has 16 residues. In germline, CDR1 is SEHNR, CDR2 FQNEAQ (reference sequence). The chain's CDR3 is CASSLARNSGANVLTF. CDR3 sequence (DNA): TGTGCCAGCAGCTTAGCCAGGAACTCTGGGGCCAACGTCCTGACTTTC.

The gene calls are TRBV7-2 and TRBJ2-3, with TRBD1 matching over 9 bases. The CDR3 has 14 residues. Germline CDR1 is SGHTA and CDR2 is FQGNSA. The V gene end was trimmed by 6 bases and the J gene end by 14 bases; junction bases not matched to a gene: 15. DNA of the CDR3: TGTGCCAGCAGGAAACCATCGACAGGGGGGACGTGGTATTTT. It encodes CASRKPSTGGTWYF.

The chain employs TRBV18 and TRBJ2-1, with 8 bases lining up with TRBD2. The CDR3 is 13 amino acids. Germline CDR1 is KGHSH and CDR2 is LQKENI. J lost 12 bases, V lost 2 bases, and 6 bases had no gene match. CDR3 DNA: TGTGCCAGCTCACCAGGGACTAGTTCTCGGCAGTTCTTC. Translating gives CASSPGTSSRQFF.

This clone has only a few counts. The chain is built from TRBV18 and TRBJ1-1; D is uncertain. V lost 3 bases, J lost 1 base, and 12 bases lay in between. CDR1 and CDR2 (germline): KGHSH, LQKENI. CDR3 length: 15 residues. The CDR3 loop reads CASSPERDKNTEAFF. Here the CDR3 DNA reads TGTGCCAGCTCACCTGAACGGGATAAGAACACTGAAGCTTTCTTT.

The chain carries TRBV6-1 and TRBJ1-4, with 8 bases that match TRBD1. V was clipped by 3 bases and J by 5 bases; unmatched bases: 8. The germline CDR1 and CDR2 sequences are MNHNS and SASEGT. This CDR3 comprises 16 residues. The CDR3 region is CASSEVTGAGNEKLFF. CDR3 DNA: TGTGCCAGCAGTGAGGTGACAGGGGCGGGAAATGAAAAACTGTTTTTT.

The chain is built from TRBV6-6 and TRBJ2-7; a weak D match, TRBD2 (6 bases). CDR1 is MNHNY and CDR2 is SVGAGI in the germline V gene (reference sequence). The CDR3 extends over 14 amino acids. The ends were cut back, 7 bases at V and 4 bases at J, with 17 bases in the middle. CDR3 coding DNA: TGTGCCAGCACACCGGACGGGGGAAGATACGAGCAGTACTTC. Residues: CASTPDGGRYEQYF.

The rearrangement joins TRBV19 to TRBJ1-1; D not resolved. Germline values: CDR1 LNHDA, CDR2 SQIVND (reference sequence). This CDR3 is built from 18 residues. Trimming removed 0 bases at V and 2 bases at J, with 19 bases between. CDR3 coding DNA: TGTGCCAGTAGTATAGACCAAACGAAACAGATACTCAACACTGAAGCTTTCTTT. It encodes CASSIDQTKQILNTEAFF.

This chain links TRBV12-1 with TRBJ2-7; no check of the table's D call, TRBD2, against the DNA was made. TRBV12-1 is termed a pseudogene. The length of the CDR3 is 15 residues. As DNA, the CDR3 is TGTGCCAGCAGCTTTTTGCTAGCACGACCCTACGAGCAGTACTTC. Translated: CASSFLLARPYEQYF.

This chain connects TRBV11-2 to TRBJ1-2; D may be TRBD1 (6 bases). Germline CDR1 is SGHAT and CDR2 is FQNNGV. V dropped 5 bases and J dropped 8 bases, with 21 bases sitting between them. This CDR3 is built from 15 residues. The CDR3 sequence is CASSRNREYDMGYTF. The CDR3 DNA sequence: TGTGCCAGCAGCCGAAACAGGGAATATGATATGGGCTACACCTTC.

This sequence joins TRBV5-4 and TRBJ1-1; no clear D gene. This CDR3 is built from 15 residues. V shed 3 bases and J shed 0 bases, with 12 bases lying between them. Germline loops: CDR1 SGHNT, CDR2 YYREEE (reference sequence). Here the CDR3 reads CASSSPQTMNTEAFF. The CDR3 DNA follows: TGTGCCAGCAGCTCCCCCCAGACAATGAACACTGAAGCTTTCTTT.

The chain uses TRBV19 and TRBJ1-3; 7 bases map to TRBD1. This CDR3 spans 14 amino acids. The V gene's germline CDR1 is LNHDA and CDR2 SQIVND (reference sequence). The V gene end was trimmed by 5 bases and the J gene end by 3 bases; junction bases not matched to a gene: 4. CDR3 bases: TGTGCCAGTAGTGAGGGGGCGCTTGGAAACACCATATATTTT. Residues: CASSEGALGNTIYF.

J is TRBJ1-5 and V is TRBV27; TRBD1 aligns across 10 bases. This CDR3 spans 16 amino acids. V dropped 7 bases and J dropped 1; count of bases not matched to a gene: 7. Germline loops: CDR1 MNHEY, CDR2 SMNVEV (reference sequence). The CDR3 coding sequence is TGTGCCAGCAAGCGACAGGGGGCGGGGAGCAATCAGCCCCAGCATTTT. As protein: CASKRQGAGSNQPQHF.